The 13 T cell receptor beta chains given below trace back to one sample, sequenced in a study of spatial heterogeneity in lung cancer. Indicated time point: sample taken at primary tumor resection. No cells were sorted before sequencing. The whole RNA sequenced was extracted from tumor, nontumor lung or frozen PBMC. One entry per CDR3 protein, called by TCRdb with MiXCR from the 5' RACE reads. This table holds 45,000 to 55,000 distinct CDR3 sequences, 5.3% found once. Source: PBMCs, taken at surgery. The receptors stem from a male donor with early-stage non-small cell lung cancer.

Only a few counts were recorded for this clonotype. The V call is TRBV5-1, the J call TRBJ2-5, with D possibly TRBD1 on 5 matching bases. Trimming took 4 bases from V and 3 from J, leaving 16 bases between them. CDR1 and CDR2 (germline): SGHRS, YFSETQ. CDR3 length equals 15 residues. The CDR3 spells CASSRTGHQKETQYF. The CDR3 nucleotides are TGCGCCAGCAGCCGGACCGGACACCAGAAAGAGACCCAGTACTTC.

In its sample, this clonotype was seen a few times. V gene TRBV20-1 combines with J gene TRBJ2-7; TRBD2 agrees at 14 bases. Per the germline V gene, CDR1 is DFQATT and CDR2 is SNEGSKA (reference sequence). The V gene end was trimmed by 0 bases and the J gene end by 6 bases; junction bases not matched to a gene: 4. The CDR3 is 15 residues long. This CDR3 is CSARDGTSGSIEQYF. In DNA form, the CDR3 reads TGCAGTGCTAGAGATGGGACTAGCGGGAGTATCGAGCAGTACTTC.

This clonotype was counted many times. The rearrangement links TRBV7-9 to TRBJ2-3, with D possibly TRBD2 on 6 matching bases. The CDR3 covers 13 residues. With 8 bases removed from V and 0 bases from J, the gap between germline ends came to 9 bases. Germline V gives CDR1 SEHNR, CDR2 FQNEAQ (reference sequence). The CDR3 DNA follows: TGTGCCAGCGCGGGATTTAGCACAGATACGCAGTATTTT. Amino acids: CASAGFSTDTQYF.

This clonotype came up many times. V and J are TRBV28 and TRBJ2-5; either TRBD1 or TRBD2 may fit D (5 bases each). This CDR3 spans 16 amino acids. CDR1 is MDHEN and CDR2 is SYDVKM in the germline V gene. Trimming cost V 6 bases and J 0 bases, with 17 bases left between them. The CDR3 reads CASSPLGTAHQETQYF. DNA for the CDR3: TGTGCCAGCAGCCCCCTGGGGACCGCACACCAAGAGACCCAGTACTTC.

This clonotype was counted between two and nine times. CDR3 sequence (DNA): TGTGCCAGCAGCTTTGGGGACAGGGGCACCGGGGAGCTGTTTTTT. It codes for CASSFGDRGTGELFF. The chain recombines TRBV7-9 with TRBJ2-2; 10 bases map to TRBD1. The CDR3 totals 15 residues. V shed 3 bases, J shed 4 bases, and the junction held 2 bases outside the gene matches. Germline CDR1 is SEHNR and CDR2 is FQNEAQ (reference sequence).

This clonotype was detected only a few times. As DNA, the CDR3 is TGTGCCAGCCGCACCCCCGGCAATGAGCAGTTCTTC. This sequence encodes CASRTPGNEQFF. The J gene is TRBJ2-1, the V gene TRBV18; D not certain. CDR3 length: 12 amino acids. Germline CDR1 is KGHSH and CDR2 is LQKENI. The V and J ends lost 8 bases and 6 bases respectively, with 11 bases between them.

This clonotype was picked up many times. The V call is TRBV20-1, the J call TRBJ1-5, with a tentative D call TRBD1 (5 bases). This CDR3 comprises 13 residues. Germline CDR1 DFQATT, CDR2 SNEGSKA (reference sequence). The V end was cut by 6 bases, the J end by 1 base, with 10 bases between. The CDR3 DNA reads as TGCAGTGCCTCCAGGGTGAGCAATCAGCCCCAGCATTTT. As protein: CSASRVSNQPQHF.

This clonotype was observed at least ten times. V usage is TRBV20-1 and J usage is TRBJ1-1; D is ambiguous. V lost 6 bases and J 0 bases, leaving 14 bases between the germline ends. The CDR3 covers 14 residues. The V gene's germline CDR1 is DFQATT and CDR2 SNEGSKA (reference sequence). In DNA form, the CDR3 reads TGCAGTGCATATAGGGCCAACCTGAACACTGAAGCTTTCTTT. Translated: CSAYRANLNTEAFF.

In its sample, this clonotype was seen many times. The rearrangement joins TRBV6-2 or TRBV6-3 to TRBJ2-1; TRBD2 matches 7 bases. Germline V gene sequence: CDR1 MNHEY, CDR2 SVGEGT. V dropped 4 bases and J dropped 8; count of bases not matched to a gene: 11. This CDR3 region has 15 residues. DNA of the CDR3: TGTGCCAGCAGTTCGACTAGCTTATCAAGCGATGAGCAGTTCTTC. Translation: CASSSTSLSSDEQFF.

The chain carries TRBV2 and TRBJ1-3, with TRBD1 matching over 7 bases. This CDR3 region has 14 residues. V lost 6 bases to trimming and J lost 2 bases; unmatched junction nucleotides: 4. CDR1 and CDR2 (germline): SNHLY, FYNNEI. The CDR3 loop reads CASSEQGTGNTIYF. The CDR3 coding sequence is TGTGCCAGCAGCGAACAGGGGACTGGAAACACCATATATTTT.

This clonotype was detected ten times or more. The V and J genes are TRBV15 and TRBJ2-7; 9 bases map to TRBD2. Germline assignment: CDR1 LNHNV and CDR2 YYDKDF (reference sequence). Germline trimming cut 0 bases from V and 2 bases from J; bases unmatched to any gene: 11. The CDR3 consists of 18 residues. The CDR3 nucleotides are TGTGCCACCAGCAGAGATCGAGGGTCTAGCGGGACCCCCTACGAGCAGTACTTC. Protein: CATSRDRGSSGTPYEQYF.

This clonotype was detected many times. The rearrangement joins TRBV7-2 to TRBJ2-3, with TRBD2 matching 11 bases. The CDR3 has 14 amino acids. Germline CDR1 SGHTA, CDR2 FQGNSA. Trimming removed 5 bases from V and 5 bases from J; junction bases left unmatched: 3. CDR3 DNA sequence: TGTGCCAGCAGCGCTAGCGGGAGGATAGATACGCAGTATTTT. This sequence encodes CASSASGRIDTQYF.

This clonotype appeared many times. V is TRBV19 and J is TRBJ2-7; 10 nucleotides match TRBD1. Per germline, CDR1 LNHDA and CDR2 SQIVND (reference sequence). Unmatched junction bases numbered 4, after V lost 5 bases and J lost 3 bases. This CDR3 is 14 amino acids long. Here the CDR3 DNA reads TGTGCCAGTAGTGCTCGGACAGGGGGCTACGAGCAGTACTTC. Protein: CASSARTGGYEQYF.